This TCR beta chain was recorded in a study of blood T cell repertoires in COVID-19. Trimming left V 2 bases short and J 3 bases short, with 5 bases between. From germline, CDR1 is MNHEY and CDR2 SMNVEV (reference sequence). The length of the CDR3 is 13 residues. Original methodology: For nucleated cells, counts were estimated from reference gene primer amplification. Profiled with immunoSEQ multiplex PCR; TCRdb holds only in-frame clones, not every one. D and trimming come from the DNA, and the V and J calls and clone size come from that table. The repertoire holds about 61,000 clones, with about nine tenths as singletons.

The TCR sequence derives from a woman aged 50 to 60 with active or convalescent COVID-19. The chain has TRBV27 and TRBJ2-1; D is unresolved. The sequenced sample consisted of peripheral blood. For the CDR3, the DNA is TGTGCCAGCAGTTTAAACAACTACAATGAGCAGTTCTTC. Its translation: CASSLNNYNEQFF.